This entry lists 2 T cell receptor beta chains sequenced from one sample in a study of blood T cells in healthy people across ages. Then a second PCR, running roughly 7 to 12 cycles, was carried out with a sample-barcoded 5' primer and a J-beta primer mix. TCRdb processed the 5' RACE reads anew with MiXCR; each CDR3 protein has one entry. The sample shows hundreds of thousands of distinct CDR3 sequences, around a fifth of them seen only once. The sample comprised blood. Source of these receptors: a man in his 70s in good health.

This clonotype has just a few counts. V and J are TRBV11-3 and TRBJ2-1, with 9 positions matching TRBD2. The germline V gene has CDR1 SGHNT and CDR2 YENEEA. J lost 7 bases, V lost 1 base, and 8 bases had no gene match. This CDR3 has 16 residues. Here the CDR3 reads CASSLGGGRAQNEQFF. DNA of the CDR3: TGTGCCAGCAGCTTAGGGGGCGGGAGGGCCCAGAATGAGCAGTTCTTC. The whole variable domain, filled in from reference TRBV11-3 and TRBJ2-1, reads EAGVVQSPRYKIIEKKQPVAFWCNPISGHNTLYWYLQNLGQGPELLIRYENEEAVDDSQLPKDRFSAERLKGVDSTLKIQPAELGDSAVYLCASSLGGGRAQNEQFFGPGTRLTVL.

V is TRBV27 and J is TRBJ1-1; D call uncertain. Germline lookup yields CDR1 MNHEY and CDR2 SMNVEV (reference sequence). The V end was cut by 0 bases, the J end by 4 bases, with 12 bases between. This CDR3 contains 15 residues. The CDR3 coding sequence is TGTGCCAGCAGTTTATCCAGCTTGGAGGGCACTGAAGCTTTCTTT. It encodes CASSLSSLEGTEAFF.